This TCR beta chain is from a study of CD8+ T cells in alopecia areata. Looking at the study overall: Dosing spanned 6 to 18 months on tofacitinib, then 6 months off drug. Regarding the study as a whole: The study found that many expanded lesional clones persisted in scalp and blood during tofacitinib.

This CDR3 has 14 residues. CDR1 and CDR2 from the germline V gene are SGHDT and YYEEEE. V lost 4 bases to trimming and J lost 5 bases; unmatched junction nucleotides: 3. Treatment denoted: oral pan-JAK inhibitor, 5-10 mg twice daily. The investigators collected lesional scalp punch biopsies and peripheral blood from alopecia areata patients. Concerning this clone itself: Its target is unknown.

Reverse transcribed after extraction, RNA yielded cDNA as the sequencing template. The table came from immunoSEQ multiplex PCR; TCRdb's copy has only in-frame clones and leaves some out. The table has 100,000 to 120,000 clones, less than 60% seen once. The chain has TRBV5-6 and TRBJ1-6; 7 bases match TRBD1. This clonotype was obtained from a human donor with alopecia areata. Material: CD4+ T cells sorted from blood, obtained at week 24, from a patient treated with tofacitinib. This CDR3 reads CASSLTGDNSPLHF. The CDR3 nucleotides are TGTGCCAGCAGCCTCACAGGGGATAATTCACCCCTCCACTTT.